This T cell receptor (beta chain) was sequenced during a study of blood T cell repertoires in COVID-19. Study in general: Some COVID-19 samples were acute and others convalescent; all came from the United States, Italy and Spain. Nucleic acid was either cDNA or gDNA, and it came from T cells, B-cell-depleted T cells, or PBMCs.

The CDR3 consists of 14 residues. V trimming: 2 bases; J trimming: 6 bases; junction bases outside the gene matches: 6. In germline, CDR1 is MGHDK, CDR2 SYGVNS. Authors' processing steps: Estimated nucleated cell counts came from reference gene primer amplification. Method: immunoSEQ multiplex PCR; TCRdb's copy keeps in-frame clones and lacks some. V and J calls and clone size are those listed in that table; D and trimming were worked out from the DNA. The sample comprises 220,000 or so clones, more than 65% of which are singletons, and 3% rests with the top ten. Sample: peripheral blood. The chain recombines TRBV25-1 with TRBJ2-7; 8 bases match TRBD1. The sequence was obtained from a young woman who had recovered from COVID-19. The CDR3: CASSETGTGGEQYF. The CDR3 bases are TGTGCCAGCAGTGAAACCGGGACAGGTGGCGAGCAGTACTTC.